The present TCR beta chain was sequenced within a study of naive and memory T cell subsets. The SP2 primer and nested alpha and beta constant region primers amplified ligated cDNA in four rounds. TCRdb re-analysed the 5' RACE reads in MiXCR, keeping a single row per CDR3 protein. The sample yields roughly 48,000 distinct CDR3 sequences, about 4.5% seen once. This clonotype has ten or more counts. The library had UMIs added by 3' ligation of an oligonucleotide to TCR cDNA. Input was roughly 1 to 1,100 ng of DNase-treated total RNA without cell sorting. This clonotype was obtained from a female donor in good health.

CDR3 in amino acids: CSTQQGGIVNTEAFF. For the CDR3, the DNA is TGCAGTACCCAACAAGGTGGAATCGTGAACACTGAAGCTTTCTTT. The chain carries TRBV20-1 and TRBJ1-1; the D is unclear. V shed 8 bases and J shed 0 bases, with 19 bases lying between them. This CDR3 region has 15 residues. The V gene's germline CDR1 is DFQATT and CDR2 SNEGSKA (reference sequence).